Detailed here is one T cell receptor (beta chain). Different DNA sequences within this sample yield the same CDR3. The germline V gene encodes CDR1 GTSNPN and CDR2 SVGIG (reference sequence). The CDR3 is made up of 13 amino acids. V trimming: 5 bases; J trimming: 4 bases; junction bases outside the gene matches: 3. The sample comes from a study of shared clonotypes between healthy human individuals. Sequenced by immunoSEQ multiplex PCR; TCRdb stores in-frame clones only, minus some. In the table there are more than 2,000,000 clones, over 90% of which are singletons. The clonotype was recovered from a man aged 18 to 29 in good health. Some clones in this sample may be carry-over from other donors' samples. The V call is TRBV30, the J call TRBJ1-1; TRBD1 matches 11 bases. Sequencing used naive CD4+ T cells from PBMCs. Described subset: CD45RA+ positively selected. The DNA for the CDR3 is TGTGCCTGGGGACAGGGGGCGGGCACTGAAGCTTTCTTT. It yields the protein CAWGQGAGTEAFF.